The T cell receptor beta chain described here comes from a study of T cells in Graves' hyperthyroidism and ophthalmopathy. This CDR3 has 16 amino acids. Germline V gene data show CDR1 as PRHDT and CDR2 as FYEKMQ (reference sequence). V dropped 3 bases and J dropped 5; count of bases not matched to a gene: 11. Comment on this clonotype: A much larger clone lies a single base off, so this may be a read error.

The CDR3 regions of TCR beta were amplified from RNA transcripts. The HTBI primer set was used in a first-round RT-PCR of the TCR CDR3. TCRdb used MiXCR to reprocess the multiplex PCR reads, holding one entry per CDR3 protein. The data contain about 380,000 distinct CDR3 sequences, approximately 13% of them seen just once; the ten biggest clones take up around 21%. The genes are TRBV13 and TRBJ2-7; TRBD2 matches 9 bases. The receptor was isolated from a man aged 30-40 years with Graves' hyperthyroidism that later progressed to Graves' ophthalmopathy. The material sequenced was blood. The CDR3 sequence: CASSLVGTSPTHEQYF. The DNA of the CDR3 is TGTGCCAGCAGCTTGGTTGGGACTAGCCCCACCCACGAGCAGTACTTC. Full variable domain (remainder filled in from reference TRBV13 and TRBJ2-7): AAGVIQSPRHLIKEKRETATLKCYPIPRHDTVYWYQQGPGQDPQFLISFYEKMQSDKGSIPDRFSAQQFSDYHSELNMSSLELGDSALYFCASSLVGTSPTHEQYFGPGTRLTVT.